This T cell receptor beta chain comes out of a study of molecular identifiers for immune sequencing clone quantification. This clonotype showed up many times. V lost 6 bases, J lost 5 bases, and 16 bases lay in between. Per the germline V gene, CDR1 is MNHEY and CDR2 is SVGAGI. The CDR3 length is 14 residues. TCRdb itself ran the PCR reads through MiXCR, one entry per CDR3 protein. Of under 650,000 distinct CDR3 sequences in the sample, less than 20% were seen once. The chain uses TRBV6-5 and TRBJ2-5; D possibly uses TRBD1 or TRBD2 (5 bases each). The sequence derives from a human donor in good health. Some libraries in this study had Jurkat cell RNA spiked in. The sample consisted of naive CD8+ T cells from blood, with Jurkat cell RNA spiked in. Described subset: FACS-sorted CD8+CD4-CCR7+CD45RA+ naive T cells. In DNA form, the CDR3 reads TGTGCCAGCAGATCAGGGAGTCTTTACGAGACCCAGTACTTC. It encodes CASRSGSLYETQYF.